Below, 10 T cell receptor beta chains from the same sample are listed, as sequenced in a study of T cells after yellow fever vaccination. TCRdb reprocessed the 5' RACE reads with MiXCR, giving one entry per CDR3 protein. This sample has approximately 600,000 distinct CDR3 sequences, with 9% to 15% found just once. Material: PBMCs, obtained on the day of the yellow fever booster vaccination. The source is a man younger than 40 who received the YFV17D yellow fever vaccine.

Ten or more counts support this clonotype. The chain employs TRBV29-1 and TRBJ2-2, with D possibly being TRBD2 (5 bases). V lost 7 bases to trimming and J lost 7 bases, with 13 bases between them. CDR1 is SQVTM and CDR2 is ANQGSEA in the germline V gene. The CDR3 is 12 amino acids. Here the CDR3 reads CSGKLVFGELFF. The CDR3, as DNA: TGCAGCGGTAAACTAGTTTTCGGGGAGCTGTTTTTT.

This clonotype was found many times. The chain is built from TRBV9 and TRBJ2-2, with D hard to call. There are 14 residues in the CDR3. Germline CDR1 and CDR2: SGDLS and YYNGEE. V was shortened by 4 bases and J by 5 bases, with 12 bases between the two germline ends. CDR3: CASSPTVSTGELFF. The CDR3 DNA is TGTGCCAGCAGCCCCACCGTTTCTACCGGGGAGCTGTTTTTT.

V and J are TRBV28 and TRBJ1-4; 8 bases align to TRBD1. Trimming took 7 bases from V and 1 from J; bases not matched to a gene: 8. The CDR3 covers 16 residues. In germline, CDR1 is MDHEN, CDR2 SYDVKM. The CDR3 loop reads CASTYNGQGTNEKLFF. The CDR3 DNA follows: TGTGCCAGCACGTACAACGGACAGGGAACTAATGAAAAACTGTTTTTT. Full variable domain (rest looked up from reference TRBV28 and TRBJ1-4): DVKVTQSSRYLVKRTGEKVFLECVQDMDHENMFWYRQDPGLGLRLIYFSYDVKMKEKGDIPEGYSVSREKKERFSLILESASTNQTSMYLCASTYNGQGTNEKLFFGSGTQLSVL.

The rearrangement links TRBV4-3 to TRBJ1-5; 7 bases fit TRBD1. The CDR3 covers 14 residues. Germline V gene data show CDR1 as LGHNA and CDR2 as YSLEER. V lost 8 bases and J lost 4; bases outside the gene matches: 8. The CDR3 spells CASLRRTGNQPQHF. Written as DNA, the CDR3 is TGCGCCAGCCTACGAAGGACAGGTAATCAGCCCCAGCATTTT.

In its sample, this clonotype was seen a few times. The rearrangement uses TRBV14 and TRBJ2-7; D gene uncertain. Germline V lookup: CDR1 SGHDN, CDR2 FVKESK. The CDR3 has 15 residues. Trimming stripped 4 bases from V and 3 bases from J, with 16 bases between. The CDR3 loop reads CASSPQSAANYEQYF. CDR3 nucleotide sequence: TGTGCCAGCAGCCCCCAATCGGCGGCAAACTACGAGCAGTACTTC.

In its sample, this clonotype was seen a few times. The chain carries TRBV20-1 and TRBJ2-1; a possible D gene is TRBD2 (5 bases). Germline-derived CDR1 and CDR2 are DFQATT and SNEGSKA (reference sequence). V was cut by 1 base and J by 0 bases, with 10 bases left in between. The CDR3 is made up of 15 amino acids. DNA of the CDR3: TGCAGTGCTAGAGGCGGGCCCAGCTCCTACAATGAGCAGTTCTTC. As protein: CSARGGPSSYNEQFF.

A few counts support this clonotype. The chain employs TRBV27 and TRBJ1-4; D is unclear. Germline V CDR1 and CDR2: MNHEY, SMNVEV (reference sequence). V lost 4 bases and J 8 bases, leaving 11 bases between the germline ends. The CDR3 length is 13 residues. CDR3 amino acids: CASSSKVGEKLFF. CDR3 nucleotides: TGTGCCAGCAGTTCCAAGGTTGGCGAAAAACTGTTTTTT.

CDR3 sequence reads: CASSRGAGQNTEAFF. The CDR3 nucleotides read TGTGCCAGCAGCCGTGGGGCGGGTCAGAACACTGAAGCTTTCTTT. The chain couples TRBV11-2 to TRBJ1-1; perhaps TRBD1 as D (5 bases). CDR3 size: 15 residues. The V gene's germline CDR1 is SGHAT and CDR2 FQNNGV. Trimming shortened V by 5 bases and J by 1 base, and 14 bases separated the two germline ends.

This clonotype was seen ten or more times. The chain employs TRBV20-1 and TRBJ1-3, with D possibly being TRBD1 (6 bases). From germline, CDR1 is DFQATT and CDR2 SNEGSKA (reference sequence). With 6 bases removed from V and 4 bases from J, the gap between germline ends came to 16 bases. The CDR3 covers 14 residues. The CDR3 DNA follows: TGCAGTGCACGCACTATCGACAGGGGAAACACCATATATTTT. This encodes CSARTIDRGNTIYF.

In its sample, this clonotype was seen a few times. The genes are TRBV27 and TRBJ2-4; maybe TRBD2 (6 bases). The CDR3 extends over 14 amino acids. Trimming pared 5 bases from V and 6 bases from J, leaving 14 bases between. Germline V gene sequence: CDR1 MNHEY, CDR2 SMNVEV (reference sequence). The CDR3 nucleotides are TGTGCCAGCAGTCCGGGCGGGAACCTAAACATTCAGTACTTC. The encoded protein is CASSPGGNLNIQYF.